This T cell receptor beta chain was sequenced during a study of T cells in Graves' hyperthyroidism and ophthalmopathy. Study in general: The authors collected peripheral blood at initial diagnosis, before any treatment. Overall study results and limits: In validation, the model predicted ophthalmopathy. These predictions came a median 6.5 months before onset. Most thyroid clonotypes expanded above 0.001 were also detected in blood.

Per germline, CDR1 DFQATT and CDR2 SNEGSKA (reference sequence). CDR3 length equals 11 residues. Researchers amplified the TCR beta CDR3 regions from RNA transcripts. An initial round of RT-PCR targeting the TCR CDR3 relied on the HTBI primer set. TCRdb used MiXCR to reprocess the multiplex PCR reads, holding one entry per CDR3 protein. This sample has hundreds of thousands of distinct CDR3 sequences; about 16% occur once, and the top ten carry less than 3.5%. Comment on this clonotype: The antigen remains undetermined.

Active moderate-to-severe ophthalmopathy, Clinical Activity Score at least 3, NOSPECS at least 4, under 3 months' duration. This TCR derives from a woman between 40 and 50 years old with Graves' ophthalmopathy. The material sequenced was blood. The rearrangement links TRBV20-1 to TRBJ1-2; 8 bases are shared with TRBD1. The CDR3: CSQRTGNGYTF. In DNA form, the CDR3 reads TGCAGCCAAAGGACAGGGAATGGCTACACCTTC.